This T cell receptor beta chain was captured in a study of T cell responses to AZD1222 COVID-19 vaccine. Findings and caveats of the study: The sample set comprised mostly white British donors with more females, and clonal diversity was possibly underestimated. Repertoires were sampled only after the peak T cell response. Baseline testing showed seropositivity in only a handful of AZD1222 recipients.

The CDR3 spans 13 residues. Germline values: CDR1 SGHNT, CDR2 YYREEE (reference sequence). The V gene lost 5 bases and the J gene lost 2 bases, with 11 bases spanning the gap. Generated by immunoSEQ multiplex PCR, the TCRdb table keeps only in-frame clones and is missing some. The sample lists some 130,000 clones, 70% to 90% occurring once. About this clone: No antigen is known for it.

The input for sequencing was peripheral blood, taken on day 0 of AZD1222 vaccination. The rearrangement uses TRBV5-4 and TRBJ2-7; D call uncertain. The sequence was collected from an adult in good health. CDR3 sequence: CASSFTATYEQYF. As DNA, the CDR3 is TGTGCCAGCAGTTTTACTGCTACCTACGAGCAGTACTTC.